The source of this T cell receptor (beta chain) is a study of T cells in Graves' hyperthyroidism and ophthalmopathy. Study-level results: Separation of ophthalmopathy from stable hyperthyroidism was achieved by a 13 V-J model.

Notes on this clonotype: Its antigen is still unknown.

Template material for amplifying TCR beta CDR3 regions consisted of RNA transcripts. HTBI primers were used for first-round RT-PCR of the TCR CDR3. TCRdb ran MiXCR on the multiplex PCR reads and lists one entry per CDR3 protein. The table has 300,000 to 450,000 distinct CDR3 sequences, approximately 15% seen once; the top ten hold approximately 10%. These patients, aged 18 to 65, had recently diagnosed hyperthyroidism lasting under 2 months. The PBMCs were taken from more than 8 ml of fresh peripheral blood. Trimming cost V 0 bases and J 3 bases, with 4 bases left between them. This CDR3 is 14 amino acids long. Germline V gene lookup returns CDR1 KGHDR and CDR2 SFDVKD.

The specimen sequenced was blood. This sequence joins TRBV24-1 and TRBJ2-2, with D hard to call. The sequence came from a woman aged 60-70 years with Graves' hyperthyroidism. The CDR3 protein is CATSDLGYTGELFF. For the CDR3, the DNA is TGTGCCACCAGTGATTTGGGGTACACCGGGGAGCTGTTTTTT.